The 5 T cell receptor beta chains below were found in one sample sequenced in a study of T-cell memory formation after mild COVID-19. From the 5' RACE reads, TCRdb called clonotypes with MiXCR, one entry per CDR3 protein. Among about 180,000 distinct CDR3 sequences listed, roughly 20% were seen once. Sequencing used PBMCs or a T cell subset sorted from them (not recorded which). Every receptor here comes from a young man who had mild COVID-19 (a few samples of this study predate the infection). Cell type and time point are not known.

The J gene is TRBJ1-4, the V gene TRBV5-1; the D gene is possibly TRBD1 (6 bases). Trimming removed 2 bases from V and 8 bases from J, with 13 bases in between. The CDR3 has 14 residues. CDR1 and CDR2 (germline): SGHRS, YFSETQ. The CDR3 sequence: CASSLTGPGEKLFF. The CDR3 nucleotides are TGCGCCAGCAGCTTAACAGGGCCGGGAGAAAAACTGTTTTTT.

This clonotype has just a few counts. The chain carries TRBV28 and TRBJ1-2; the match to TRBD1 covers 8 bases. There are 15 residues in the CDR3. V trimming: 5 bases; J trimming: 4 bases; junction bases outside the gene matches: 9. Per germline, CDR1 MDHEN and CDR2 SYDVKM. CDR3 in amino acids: CASSPDLTGVYGYTF. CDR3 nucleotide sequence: TGTGCCAGCAGTCCGGATCTGACAGGGGTCTATGGCTACACCTTC.

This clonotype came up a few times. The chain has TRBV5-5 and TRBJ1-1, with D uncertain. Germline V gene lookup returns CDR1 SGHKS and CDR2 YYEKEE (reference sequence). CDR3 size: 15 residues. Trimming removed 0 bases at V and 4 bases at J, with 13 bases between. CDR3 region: CASSLVLSGSTEAFF. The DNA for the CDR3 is TGTGCCAGCAGCTTGGTGCTTTCGGGTAGCACTGAAGCTTTCTTT. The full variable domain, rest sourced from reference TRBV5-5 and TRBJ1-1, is DAGVTQSPTHLIKTRGQQVTLRCSPISGHKSVSWYQQVLGQGPQFIFQYYEKEERGRGNFPDRFSARQFPNYSSELNVNALLLGDSALYLCASSLVLSGSTEAFFGQGTRLTVV.

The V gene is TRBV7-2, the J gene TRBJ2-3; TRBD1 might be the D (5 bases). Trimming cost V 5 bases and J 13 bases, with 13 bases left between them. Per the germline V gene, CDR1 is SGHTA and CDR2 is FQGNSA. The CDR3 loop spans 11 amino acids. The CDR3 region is CASSTSPTEYF. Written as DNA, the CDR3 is TGTGCCAGCAGCACCTCCCCGACAGAGTATTTT.

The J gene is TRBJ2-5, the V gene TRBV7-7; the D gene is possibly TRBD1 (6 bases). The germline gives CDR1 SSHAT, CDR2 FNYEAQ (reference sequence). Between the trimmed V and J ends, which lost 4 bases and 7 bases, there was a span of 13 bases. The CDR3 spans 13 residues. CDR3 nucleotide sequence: TGTGCCAGCAGCTCTGACAGGTCGACGACCCAGTACTTC. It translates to CASSSDRSTTQYF.